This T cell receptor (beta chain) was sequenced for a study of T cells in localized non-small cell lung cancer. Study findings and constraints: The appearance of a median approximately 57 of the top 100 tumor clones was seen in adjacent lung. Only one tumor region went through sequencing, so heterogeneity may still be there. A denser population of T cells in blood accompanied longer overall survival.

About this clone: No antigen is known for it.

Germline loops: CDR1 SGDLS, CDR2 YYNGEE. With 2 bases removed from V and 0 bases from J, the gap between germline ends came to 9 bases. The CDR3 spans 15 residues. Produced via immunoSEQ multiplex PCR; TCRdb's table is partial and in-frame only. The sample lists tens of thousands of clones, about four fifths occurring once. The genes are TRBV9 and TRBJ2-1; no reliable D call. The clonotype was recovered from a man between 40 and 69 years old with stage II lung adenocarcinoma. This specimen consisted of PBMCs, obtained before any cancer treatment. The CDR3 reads CASSVFLSSYNEQFF. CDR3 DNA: TGTGCCAGCAGCGTTTTTCTTTCCTCCTACAATGAGCAGTTCTTC.